One and the same sample provided the 27 T cell receptor beta chains below, sequenced in a study of T cells after yellow fever vaccination. Each CDR3 protein is one row after TCRdb ran MiXCR on the 5' RACE reads. The sample comprises about 340,000 distinct CDR3 sequences, around 3.9% of which are singletons, and roughly a quarter rests with the top ten. The sample in question was PBMCs, obtained 5 days after the yellow fever booster vaccination. Receptors were obtained from a man between 18 and 29 years old who received the YFV17D yellow fever vaccine.

This clonotype was recorded a few times. V and J are TRBV11-2 and TRBJ2-6; perhaps TRBD2 as D (6 bases). The germline CDR1 and CDR2 sequences are SGHAT and FQNNGV. V was clipped by 6 bases and J by 4 bases, with 13 bases between them. CDR3 size: 15 residues. This chain's CDR3 is CASRDRDSGANVLTF. The DNA for the CDR3 is TGTGCCAGCAGAGATCGGGACTCCGGGGCCAACGTCCTGACTTTC.

CDR3 residues: CASTSGSEQFF. DNA of the CDR3: TGTGCCAGCACATCCGGGAGTGAGCAGTTCTTC. V and J are TRBV5-6 and TRBJ2-1; weak D call: TRBD2 (6 bases). This CDR3 has 11 residues. Germline CDR1 is SGHDT and CDR2 is YYEEEE. The V and J ends lost 6 bases and 9 bases respectively, with 10 bases between them. Supplemented by reference TRBV5-6 and TRBJ2-1, the full variable domain reads DAGVTQSPTHLIKTRGQQVTLRCSPKSGHDTVSWYQQALGQGPQFIFQYYEEEERQRGNFPDRFSGHQFPNYSSELNVNALLLGDSALYLCASTSGSEQFFGPGTRLTVL.

The chain recombines TRBV5-5 with TRBJ2-3, with no clear D. Looked up from germline, CDR1 is SGHKS and CDR2 is YYEKEE (reference sequence). The length of the CDR3 is 18 residues. V was cut by 0 bases and J by 0 bases, with 17 bases left in between. The CDR3 nucleotides are TGTGCCAGCAGCTTGGCCTATAGGAGCTCGTCTAGCACAGATACGCAGTATTTT. It yields the protein CASSLAYRSSSSTDTQYF. The full variable domain, in which reference TRBV5-5 and TRBJ2-3 provide the parts outside the CDR3, is DAGVTQSPTHLIKTRGQQVTLRCSPISGHKSVSWYQQVLGQGPQFIFQYYEKEERGRGNFPDRFSARQFPNYSSELNVNALLLGDSALYLCASSLAYRSSSSTDTQYFGPGTRLTVL.

This clonotype was seen a few times. The rearrangement links TRBV5-1 to TRBJ1-1; no reliable D call. CDR1 is SGHRS and CDR2 is YFSETQ in the germline V gene. CDR3 length: 13 residues. V was clipped by 1 base and J by 5 bases, with 9 bases between them. The CDR3 region is CASSLILGTEAFF. The CDR3 DNA sequence: TGCGCCAGCAGCTTGATTCTGGGGACTGAAGCTTTCTTT.

There are many counts of this clonotype. This chain connects TRBV18 to TRBJ1-1; D is unresolved. Germline assignment: CDR1 KGHSH and CDR2 LQKENI. The CDR3 is made up of 12 amino acids. Between the trimmed V and J ends, which lost 2 bases and 9 bases, there was a span of 10 bases. The CDR3 sequence: CASSPGTDKAFF. The CDR3 coding sequence is TGTGCCAGCTCACCAGGCACAGACAAAGCTTTCTTT.

This clonotype showed up just a few times. This chain connects TRBV5-5 to TRBJ2-7; D not certain. V gave up 0 bases and J gave up 6 bases, with 7 bases separating them. Germline-derived CDR1 and CDR2 are SGHKS and YYEKEE (reference sequence). The CDR3 has 12 amino acids. This CDR3 reads CASSLAVGEQYV. The CDR3 bases are TGTGCCAGCAGCTTGGCGGTGGGCGAGCAGTACGTC.

This clonotype was observed at least ten times. The CDR3 loop is CASSEIRGGYEQYV. The CDR3 nucleotides read TGTGCCAGCAGTGAAATTAGGGGGGGCTACGAGCAGTACGTC. The chain recombines TRBV6-1 with TRBJ2-7; D possibly corresponds to TRBD2 (7 bases). This CDR3 spans 14 amino acids. Trimming removed 2 bases at V and 3 bases at J, with 11 bases between. The germline CDR1 and CDR2 sequences are MNHNS and SASEGT.

The chain uses TRBV7-2 and TRBJ1-6, with 8 bases that match TRBD1. The CDR3 sequence is 14 residues long. With 5 bases clipped from V and 12 bases from J, the junction kept 9 bases outside the gene matches. Per germline, CDR1 SGHTA and CDR2 FQGNSA. The CDR3 sequence: CASSLVGTGLPLHF. The CDR3 nucleotides are TGTGCCAGCAGCCTGGTTGGGACAGGACTACCCCTCCACTTT.

V usage is TRBV7-2 and J usage is TRBJ1-2, with no clear D. The CDR3 spans 15 residues. Germline V gene lookup returns CDR1 SGHTA and CDR2 FQGNSA. Trimming stripped 1 base from V and 8 bases from J, with 17 bases between. DNA for the CDR3: TGTGCCAGCAGCTTAGTGTGGCAGGCAGTACAAGGCTACACCTTC. This sequence encodes CASSLVWQAVQGYTF.

This clonotype has ten or more counts. J is TRBJ2-3 and V is TRBV6-2 or TRBV6-3; TRBD1 matches at 7 bases. Germline V gives CDR1 MNHEY, CDR2 SVGEGT. The CDR3 spans 15 residues. The ends lost 3 bases at V and 4 bases at J; junction bases unmatched: 7. The CDR3 nucleotides read TGTGCCAGCAGTTATTCGATACAGGGGTCAGATACGCAGTATTTT. Translation: CASSYSIQGSDTQYF.

This clonotype turned up a few times. The chain joins TRBV5-1 to TRBJ2-5; no clear D. V lost 1 base and J 3 bases, leaving 10 bases between the germline ends. The CDR3 extends over 14 amino acids. Looked up from germline, CDR1 is SGHRS and CDR2 is YFSETQ. The CDR3 DNA is TGCGCCAGCAGCTTGAAGGGCTCGAAAGAGACCCAGTACTTC. It translates to CASSLKGSKETQYF. The complete variable domain, with remaining parts taken from reference TRBV5-1 and TRBJ2-5, reads KAGVTQTPRYLIKTRGQQVTLSCSPISGHRSVSWYQQTPGQGLQFLFEYFSETQRNKGNFPGRFSGRQFSNSRSEMNVSTLELGDSALYLCASSLKGSKETQYFGPGTRLLVL.

This clonotype was counted a few times. This chain connects TRBV6-5 to TRBJ2-5; no clear D gene. The length of the CDR3 is 13 residues. From germline, CDR1 is MNHEY and CDR2 SVGAGI. The germline V and J ends were trimmed by 6 bases and 5 bases, with 13 bases remaining between them. The CDR3 is CASRGNTRETQYF. Written as DNA, the CDR3 is TGTGCCAGCAGAGGGAACACGAGGGAGACCCAGTACTTC.

This clonotype was counted ten times or more. This chain joins TRBV6-4 and TRBJ2-2, with D tentatively TRBD1 (5 bases). V lost 8 bases to trimming and J lost 11 bases, with 18 bases between them. The CDR3 is made up of 13 amino acids. Germline V gene sequence: CDR1 MRHNA, CDR2 SNTAGT. The CDR3 here is CASGHSGSSELFF. For the CDR3, the DNA is TGTGCCAGCGGCCACTCAGGGTCATCAGAGCTGTTTTTT.

This clonotype has a count of ten or more. The CDR3 DNA sequence: TGCGCCAGCAGCGAATACTATAGTTTTGGGTATGGCTACACCTTC. Encoded protein: CASSEYYSFGYGYTF. The chain couples TRBV4-3 to TRBJ1-2, with D unclear. This CDR3 contains 15 residues. V lost 5 bases and J 5 bases, leaving 18 bases between the germline ends. From germline, CDR1 is LGHNA and CDR2 YSLEER.

This clonotype has just a few counts. The rearrangement uses TRBV28 and TRBJ2-2; D gene uncertain. Germline assignment: CDR1 MDHEN and CDR2 SYDVKM. V was clipped by 3 bases and J by 6 bases, with 11 bases between them. This CDR3 region has 14 residues. CDR3 in amino acids: CASSFAGYAGELFF. In DNA form, the CDR3 reads TGTGCCAGCAGTTTTGCCGGATACGCCGGGGAGCTGTTTTTT.

This sequence joins TRBV2 and TRBJ2-5, with D unclear. The germline gives CDR1 SNHLY, CDR2 FYNNEI. The CDR3 length is 12 residues. V lost 5 bases, J lost 1 base, and 5 bases lay in between. The CDR3: CASSYTQETQYF. The CDR3 DNA follows: TGTGCCAGCAGTTACACCCAAGAGACCCAGTACTTC. Filled out from reference TRBV2 and TRBJ2-5, the complete variable domain reads EPEVTQTPSHQVTQMGQEVILRCVPISNHLYFYWYRQILGQKVEFLVSFYNNEISEKSEIFDDQFSVERPDGSNFTLKIRSTKLEDSAMYFCASSYTQETQYFGPGTRLLVL.

There are a few counts of this clonotype. The CDR3 DNA reads as TGTGCCAGCAGCGTAGGAGTCAGGGTGACCGACGAGCAGTACTTC. Its protein is CASSVGVRVTDEQYF. This chain connects TRBV9 to TRBJ2-7; possible D gene TRBD1, 5 bases. This CDR3 is built from 15 residues. In germline, CDR1 is SGDLS, CDR2 YYNGEE. The V gene lost 0 bases and the J gene lost 5 bases, with 15 bases spanning the gap.

The rearrangement links TRBV27 to TRBJ2-7, with D possibly being TRBD1 (5 bases). Germline CDR1 is MNHEY and CDR2 is SMNVEV (reference sequence). V lost 1 base and J 5 bases, leaving 15 bases between the germline ends. The CDR3 sequence is 15 residues long. The CDR3 spells CASSLLWAGKNEQYF. CDR3 DNA sequence: TGTGCCAGCAGTTTATTATGGGCAGGGAAGAACGAGCAGTACTTC.

J is TRBJ2-1 and V is TRBV7-2, with a weak D call TRBD1 (6 bases). The V and J ends lost 1 base and 7 bases respectively, with 20 bases between them. CDR1 is SGHTA and CDR2 is FQGNSA in the germline V gene. The CDR3 is made up of 17 amino acids. In nucleotides, the CDR3 is TGTGCCAGCAGCTTAGGGGTGGGGGCTGGCCGGGGAAATGAGCAGTTCTTC. Protein product: CASSLGVGAGRGNEQFF.

The CDR3 coding sequence is TGTGCCAGCAGCGGCTCCCCGATCACCGGGGAGCTGTTTTTT. It encodes CASSGSPITGELFF. The J gene is TRBJ2-2, the V gene TRBV7-9; D ambiguous. V shed 5 bases and J shed 4 bases, with 11 bases lying between them. CDR1 and CDR2 (germline): SEHNR, FQNEAQ (reference sequence). The CDR3 loop spans 14 amino acids.

This clonotype was found a few times. The chain links TRBV9 to TRBJ2-3; D uncertain. The CDR3 runs to 12 residues. The V end was cut by 4 bases, the J end by 6 bases, with 9 bases between. The germline CDR1 and CDR2 sequences are SGDLS and YYNGEE. This chain's CDR3 is CASSHDRDTQYF. In DNA, the CDR3 is TGTGCCAGCAGCCACGATAGGGATACGCAGTATTTT.

This clonotype has just a few counts. This sequence joins TRBV5-1 and TRBJ1-1; D is unresolved. Germline V gene data show CDR1 as SGHRS and CDR2 as YFSETQ. Trimming shortened V by 4 bases and J by 5 bases, and 12 bases separated the two germline ends. The CDR3 has 13 amino acids. In DNA form, the CDR3 reads TGCGCCAGCAGCCCCCTGAGCGATACTGAAGCTTTCTTT. As protein: CASSPLSDTEAFF.

This clonotype was recorded a few times. The chain employs TRBV7-6 and TRBJ1-5; D is ambiguous. V was clipped by 4 bases and J by 5 bases, with 9 bases between them. The CDR3 sequence is 13 residues long. Germline V gene sequence: CDR1 SGHVS, CDR2 FNYEAQ. For the CDR3, the DNA is TGTGCCAGCAGCTCCCACATAGATCAGCCCCAGCATTTT. It encodes CASSSHIDQPQHF.

This clonotype occurred many times. The genes are TRBV24-1 and TRBJ1-4; possible D gene TRBD1, 6 bases. Germline V gene lookup returns CDR1 KGHDR and CDR2 SFDVKD. CDR3 length: 15 residues. V was shortened by 2 bases and J by 11 bases, with 17 bases between the two germline ends. The CDR3 region has the DNA TGTGCCACCAGTGATTACTCCCGGGGGCCTCCGAAACTGTTTTTT. Translated: CATSDYSRGPPKLFF.

In this sample, this clonotype turned up many times. V is TRBV6-5 and J is TRBJ2-5; maybe TRBD2 (6 bases). The CDR3 extends over 15 amino acids. Per germline, CDR1 MNHEY and CDR2 SVGAGI. Deletions cut 6 bases from V and 5 bases from J, with 19 bases between. CDR3 in DNA: TGTGCCAGCAGCACCGGACTACGGGCCGGTGAGACCCAGTACTTC. Its protein is CASSTGLRAGETQYF.

There are a few counts of this clonotype. The chain carries TRBV5-1 and TRBJ1-1; a possible D gene is TRBD1 (5 bases). The V end was cut by 4 bases, the J end by 6 bases, with 16 bases between. Per the germline V gene, CDR1 is SGHRS and CDR2 is YFSETQ. The CDR3 runs 14 residues. The CDR3 DNA reads as TGCGCCAGCAGCCTTGGGACCGACAACCCTGAAGCTTTCTTT. This sequence encodes CASSLGTDNPEAFF.

This sequence joins TRBV19 and TRBJ2-1; the D is unclear. V was pared by 4 bases and J by 0 bases, with 13 bases between. This CDR3 is 16 amino acids long. CDR1 and CDR2 (germline): LNHDA, SQIVND (reference sequence). CDR3 loop: CASSTSPGYSYNEQFF. CDR3 in DNA: TGTGCCAGTAGTACCTCACCAGGTTACTCCTACAATGAGCAGTTCTTC.